Listed here are 28 T cell receptor beta chains from one sample, sequenced in a study of T-cell reconstitution after alpha-beta-depleted transplantation in children. Using unique molecular identifiers, the investigators prepared the TCRbeta library. TCRdb analysed the PCR reads with MiXCR anew, one entry per CDR3 protein. The sample lists 450,000 to 600,000 distinct CDR3 sequences; less than 35% were seen once. Material: PBMCs from the stem cell graft donor, obtained from the stem cell graft. These receptors all stem from a human donor who donated a stem cell graft to a child with aplastic anemia.

The rearrangement links TRBV24-1 to TRBJ1-2; no definite D call. V lost 2 bases, J lost 4 bases, and 10 bases lay in between. CDR3 length: 14 residues. Germline CDR1 reads KGHDR; CDR2 reads SFDVKD. The CDR3 DNA sequence: TGTGCCACCAGTGATTCGGACTCAGGCTATGGCTACACCTTC. Protein: CATSDSDSGYGYTF.

V and J are TRBV19 and TRBJ2-2, with 8 nucleotides matching TRBD1. Looked up from germline, CDR1 is LNHDA and CDR2 is SQIVND (reference sequence). The V gene end was trimmed by 6 bases and the J gene end by 4 bases; junction bases not matched to a gene: 10. The CDR3 is made up of 16 amino acids. As DNA, the CDR3 is TGTGCCAGTAGCACCAGACAGGGGATGGGCACCGGGGAGCTGTTTTTT. This translates into CASSTRQGMGTGELFF.

The chain uses TRBV27 and TRBJ2-1, with 9 bases fitting TRBD1. Germline values: CDR1 MNHEY, CDR2 SMNVEV (reference sequence). Losses at the gene ends were 4 bases for V and 8 bases for J; bases not matched to a gene: 9. The CDR3 length is 15 residues. CDR3 amino acids: CASSWGGQGLDEQFF. The CDR3 DNA reads as TGTGCCAGCAGTTGGGGGGGACAGGGTTTAGATGAGCAGTTCTTC.

The chain is built from TRBV5-4 and TRBJ1-1; tentative D call: TRBD1 (6 bases). Germline V gene lookup returns CDR1 SGHNT and CDR2 YYREEE (reference sequence). CDR3 length equals 14 residues. V was clipped by 4 bases and J by 0 bases, with 10 bases between them. Here the CDR3 DNA reads TGTGCCAGCAGCAGCAGGGGTATGAACACTGAAGCTTTCTTT. Amino acids: CASSSRGMNTEAFF.

This chain links TRBV20-1 with TRBJ2-5, with 12 bases matching TRBD2. V lost 0 bases, J lost 4 bases, and 9 bases stayed unmatched. This CDR3 has 17 residues. CDR1 is DFQATT, CDR2 SNEGSKA, per germline (reference sequence). This CDR3 is CSARDPRLAGGPETQYF. The DNA of the CDR3 is TGCAGTGCTAGAGATCCTCGGCTAGCGGGAGGGCCAGAGACCCAGTACTTC.

This clonotype has just a few counts. This chain links TRBV10-3 with TRBJ1-2; D gene uncertain. The CDR3 consists of 13 residues. The V gene's germline CDR1 is ENHRY and CDR2 SYGVKD. The V gene lost 6 bases and the J gene lost 6 bases, with 14 bases spanning the gap. The CDR3 nucleotides are TGTGCCATCAGACGAGGGCCAAGTGATGGCTACACCTTC. Its protein is CAIRRGPSDGYTF.

This clonotype has a handful of counts. The chain uses TRBV27 and TRBJ2-1; the D gene could be TRBD1 or TRBD2 (5 bases each). The CDR3 consists of 14 residues. In germline, CDR1 is MNHEY, CDR2 SMNVEV (reference sequence). The V and J ends lost 6 bases and 10 bases respectively, with 19 bases between them. The CDR3 protein is CASSVPGTLLEQFF. CDR3 DNA sequence: TGTGCCAGCAGCGTACCTGGGACCTTGTTGGAGCAGTTCTTC.

This clonotype has only a few counts. The rearrangement links TRBV20-1 to TRBJ1-2; D possibly corresponds to TRBD1 (5 bases). The CDR3 contains 14 residues. Germline loops: CDR1 DFQATT, CDR2 SNEGSKA (reference sequence). The germline V and J ends were trimmed by 6 bases and 2 bases, with 16 bases remaining between them. CDR3 nucleotide sequence: TGCAGTGCCCTCCCGAGGAGGGGAAACTATGGCTACACCTTC. Protein sequence: CSALPRRGNYGYTF.

The chain couples TRBV6-5 to TRBJ1-1; 7 bases align to TRBD1. The V gene's germline CDR1 is MNHEY and CDR2 SVGAGI. This CDR3 is built from 14 residues. Unmatched junction bases numbered 3, after V lost 0 bases and J lost 5 bases. In DNA form, the CDR3 reads TGTGCCAGCAGTTACTCGGGACAGAAGACTGAAGCTTTCTTT. Amino acid sequence: CASSYSGQKTEAFF.

This clonotype was picked up a small number of times. The V call is TRBV20-1, the J call TRBJ2-7, with TRBD2 identical over 7 bases. This CDR3 contains 14 residues. Trimming cost V 4 bases and J 1 base; bases outside gene matches: 7. CDR1 is DFQATT and CDR2 is SNEGSKA in the germline V gene (reference sequence). CDR3 residues: CSAIGQGGSYEQYF. CDR3 nucleotides: TGCAGTGCTATTGGGCAGGGAGGGTCCTACGAGCAGTACTTC.

This clonotype was counted a few times. This rearrangement joins TRBV12-3 or TRBV12-4 to TRBJ2-2, with 13 bases fitting TRBD2. The CDR3 covers 17 residues. Trimming cost V 9 bases and J 5 bases; bases outside gene matches: 12. The CDR3 sequence is CASKTGLAGAGTGELFF. DNA for the CDR3: TGTGCCAGTAAGACCGGACTAGCGGGAGCGGGTACCGGGGAGCTGTTTTTT.

Only a few counts were recorded for this clonotype. This sequence joins TRBV12-3 or TRBV12-4 and TRBJ2-5; a possible D gene is TRBD2 (6 bases). The CDR3 length is 16 residues. V was shortened by 4 bases and J by 4 bases, with 19 bases between the two germline ends. The chain's CDR3 is CASSSLSGTRGETQYF. The CDR3 bases are TGTGCCAGCAGTTCCTTGTCCGGGACTCGGGGAGAGACCCAGTACTTC.

V and J are TRBV19 and TRBJ2-7; D is unclear. Germline CDR1 LNHDA, CDR2 SQIVND (reference sequence). The V end lost 2 bases, the J end lost 1 base, and 9 bases lay between the germline ends. The CDR3 loop spans 14 amino acids. CDR3 region: CASSINLGSYEQYV. The CDR3, as DNA: TGTGCCAGTAGTATAAATTTGGGGTCCTACGAGCAGTACGTC.

The chain carries TRBV5-1 and TRBJ2-5; 7 bases map to TRBD1. V was clipped by 1 base and J by 3 bases; unmatched bases: 9. This CDR3 has 16 residues. CDR1 and CDR2 (germline): SGHRS, YFSETQ. The CDR3 protein is CASSLTPGTAKETQYF. The CDR3 bases are TGCGCCAGCAGCTTGACGCCCGGGACAGCAAAAGAGACCCAGTACTTC.

This clonotype appeared a few times. The V gene is TRBV11-2, the J gene TRBJ2-1; TRBD2 is a possible D gene (6 bases). Germline lookup yields CDR1 SGHAT and CDR2 FQNNGV. The CDR3 spans 15 residues. V gave up 0 bases and J gave up 6 bases, with 12 bases separating them. Here the CDR3 reads CASSLDATSFNEQFF. CDR3 DNA: TGTGCCAGCAGCTTAGACGCTACTAGCTTCAATGAGCAGTTCTTC.

The genes are TRBV6-5 and TRBJ2-7; D gene ambiguous. In germline, CDR1 is MNHEY, CDR2 SVGAGI. The CDR3 covers 14 residues. Deletions cut 4 bases from V and 2 bases from J, with 12 bases between. CDR3 DNA: TGTGCCAGCAGTTTCGTGGCTAGTACCTACGAGCAGTACTTC. This gives the protein CASSFVASTYEQYF.

The rearrangement uses TRBV9 and TRBJ2-6, with a possible D match to TRBD1 (5 bases). The germline V gene has CDR1 SGDLS and CDR2 YYNGEE. Deletions cut 5 bases from V and 2 bases from J, with 11 bases between. The CDR3 runs to 15 residues. CDR3 residues: CASREGVAGANVLTF. The CDR3 coding sequence is TGTGCCAGCAGAGAAGGGGTAGCTGGGGCCAACGTCCTGACTTTC. Combining the CDR3 with reference TRBV9 and TRBJ2-6 gives the whole variable domain DSGVTQTPKHLITATGQRVTLRCSPRSGDLSVYWYQQSLDQGLQFLIQYYNGEERAKGNILERFSAQQFPDLHSELNLSSLELGDSALYFCASREGVAGANVLTFGAGSRLTVL.

The chain combines TRBV6-2 or TRBV6-3 with TRBJ2-5; D may be TRBD1 (6 bases). Trimming removed 7 bases from V and 0 bases from J, with 12 bases in between. Per germline, CDR1 MNHEY and CDR2 SVGEGT. CDR3 length equals 14 residues. CDR3 residues: CASNARGYQETQYF. For the CDR3, the DNA is TGTGCCAGCAATGCTAGGGGGTACCAAGAGACCCAGTACTTC.

This chain joins TRBV29-1 and TRBJ2-3; TRBD2 aligns across 7 bases. The CDR3 length is 14 residues. Germline assignment: CDR1 SQVTM and CDR2 ANQGSEA. V dropped 3 bases and J dropped 1; count of bases not matched to a gene: 4. The CDR3 loop reads CSVDKSGGTDTQYF. The CDR3 nucleotides are TGCAGCGTTGATAAGAGCGGGGGCACAGATACGCAGTATTTT.

The chain couples TRBV12-3 or TRBV12-4 to TRBJ2-1, with 9 bases aligning to TRBD2. CDR3 length: 15 amino acids. Germline trimming cut 8 bases from V and 4 bases from J; bases unmatched to any gene: 9. The CDR3 DNA is TGTGCCAGCGGAGTAAGCGGGAGGCGGTACAATGAGCAGTTCTTC. Amino acid sequence: CASGVSGRRYNEQFF.

The chain is built from TRBV9 and TRBJ2-7, with D tentatively TRBD1 or TRBD2 (5 bases each). This CDR3 has 14 amino acids. The germline V gene has CDR1 SGDLS and CDR2 YYNGEE. V was cut by 6 bases and J by 5 bases, with 18 bases left in between. The CDR3 DNA is TGTGCCAGCACAGAGGGGCAGGGTCCCCACGAGCAGTACTTC. Its translation: CASTEGQGPHEQYF.

The chain links TRBV3-1 to TRBJ2-1, with D uncertain. The germline V gene has CDR1 LGHDT and CDR2 YNNKEL (reference sequence). The CDR3 contains 12 residues. V was shortened by 8 bases and J by 3 bases, with 8 bases between the two germline ends. DNA for the CDR3: TGTGCCAGCCTCGGCTTCTACAATGAGCAGTTCTTC. The encoded protein is CASLGFYNEQFF.

The rearrangement uses TRBV6-1 and TRBJ1-5, with D perhaps matching TRBD1 (5 bases). Germline lookup yields CDR1 MNHNS and CDR2 SASEGT. The ends were cut back, 6 bases at V and 5 bases at J, with 17 bases in the middle. CDR3 length: 15 amino acids. The DNA for the CDR3 is TGTGCCAGCAGAAACCTGGGGGGGATCCATCAGCCCCAGCATTTT. Translation: CASRNLGGIHQPQHF.

This sequence joins TRBV4-3 and TRBJ1-2; D call uncertain. The CDR3 loop spans 15 amino acids. CDR1 and CDR2 from the germline V gene are LGHNA and YSLEER. Trimming left V 0 bases short and J 7 bases short, with 15 bases between. CDR3 in amino acids: CASSQERRTASGYTF. CDR3 in DNA: TGCGCCAGCAGCCAAGAGCGCAGGACCGCTAGTGGCTACACCTTC.

The table lists this clonotype with a few counts. The J gene is TRBJ2-3, the V gene TRBV7-3; 15 bases fit TRBD2. This CDR3 contains 16 residues. Germline values: CDR1 SGHTA, CDR2 FQGTGA. Trimming at V came to 1 base and at J to 5 bases, leaving 1 base not matched to a gene. CDR3 residues: CASSLMGLAGGDTQYF. The CDR3, as DNA: TGTGCCAGCAGCTTAATGGGACTAGCGGGAGGAGATACGCAGTATTTT.

This clonotype was counted between two and nine times. The rearrangement links TRBV6-5 to TRBJ2-3; TRBD2 might be the D (6 bases). Germline V gene data show CDR1 as MNHEY and CDR2 as SVGAGI. The CDR3 sequence is 16 residues long. The V end was cut by 4 bases, the J end by 1 base, with 15 bases between. CDR3 loop: CASSWVEGRGTDTQYF. Here the CDR3 DNA reads TGTGCCAGCAGTTGGGTGGAGGGACGTGGCACAGATACGCAGTATTTT.

The chain is built from TRBV24-1 and TRBJ2-1; the D gene is possibly TRBD1 (6 bases). The CDR3 has 13 amino acids. V lost 4 bases to trimming and J lost 8 bases, with 11 bases between them. Looked up from germline, CDR1 is KGHDR and CDR2 is SFDVKD. This chain's CDR3 is CATSDQGRHEQFF. CDR3 sequence (DNA): TGTGCCACCAGTGACCAGGGGAGACATGAGCAGTTCTTC.

This clonotype was recorded a few times. V is TRBV5-6 and J is TRBJ1-1, with D perhaps TRBD1 (6 bases). Per the germline V gene, CDR1 is SGHDT and CDR2 is YYEEEE. The CDR3 runs 15 residues. Trimming removed 3 bases at V and 0 bases at J, with 12 bases between. CDR3 nucleotides: TGTGCCAGCAGCTACAGGGTCGGAGTGAACACTGAAGCTTTCTTT. Amino acid sequence: CASSYRVGVNTEAFF.